This paragraph reports one T cell receptor (beta chain). Its antigen is not known. Next came a second PCR, run for about 7 to 11 cycles, which used a sample-barcoded 5' primer along with a J-beta primer mix. TCRdb ran MiXCR on the 5' RACE reads and lists one entry per CDR3 protein. Among hundreds of thousands of distinct CDR3 sequences, roughly two fifths were seen once, and the ten largest hold 20%. The sample comes from a study of blood T cells in healthy people across ages. Study-wide background: Capture via template switching afforded approximately one barcoded beta molecule per two T cells.

The germline CDR1 and CDR2 sequences are SQVTM and ANQGSEA. The CDR3 covers 12 residues. The V end was cut by 6 bases, the J end by 2 bases, with 11 bases between. Study results and limitations: Unsorted PBMC material precluded a definitive naive versus antigen-experienced comparison. Those diversity estimates obtained from one million T cells were thought to be underestimates. Per million T cells, the diversity of TCR beta decreased roughly linearly as age advanced.

The receptor comes from a woman aged 60-75 years in good health. The chain employs TRBV29-1 and TRBJ2-7; weak D call: TRBD2 (5 bases). Sequencing was performed on blood. CDR3 in DNA: TGCAGCGTGTTAAGAGGGCCCTACGAGCAGTACTTC. Protein product: CSVLRGPYEQYF.